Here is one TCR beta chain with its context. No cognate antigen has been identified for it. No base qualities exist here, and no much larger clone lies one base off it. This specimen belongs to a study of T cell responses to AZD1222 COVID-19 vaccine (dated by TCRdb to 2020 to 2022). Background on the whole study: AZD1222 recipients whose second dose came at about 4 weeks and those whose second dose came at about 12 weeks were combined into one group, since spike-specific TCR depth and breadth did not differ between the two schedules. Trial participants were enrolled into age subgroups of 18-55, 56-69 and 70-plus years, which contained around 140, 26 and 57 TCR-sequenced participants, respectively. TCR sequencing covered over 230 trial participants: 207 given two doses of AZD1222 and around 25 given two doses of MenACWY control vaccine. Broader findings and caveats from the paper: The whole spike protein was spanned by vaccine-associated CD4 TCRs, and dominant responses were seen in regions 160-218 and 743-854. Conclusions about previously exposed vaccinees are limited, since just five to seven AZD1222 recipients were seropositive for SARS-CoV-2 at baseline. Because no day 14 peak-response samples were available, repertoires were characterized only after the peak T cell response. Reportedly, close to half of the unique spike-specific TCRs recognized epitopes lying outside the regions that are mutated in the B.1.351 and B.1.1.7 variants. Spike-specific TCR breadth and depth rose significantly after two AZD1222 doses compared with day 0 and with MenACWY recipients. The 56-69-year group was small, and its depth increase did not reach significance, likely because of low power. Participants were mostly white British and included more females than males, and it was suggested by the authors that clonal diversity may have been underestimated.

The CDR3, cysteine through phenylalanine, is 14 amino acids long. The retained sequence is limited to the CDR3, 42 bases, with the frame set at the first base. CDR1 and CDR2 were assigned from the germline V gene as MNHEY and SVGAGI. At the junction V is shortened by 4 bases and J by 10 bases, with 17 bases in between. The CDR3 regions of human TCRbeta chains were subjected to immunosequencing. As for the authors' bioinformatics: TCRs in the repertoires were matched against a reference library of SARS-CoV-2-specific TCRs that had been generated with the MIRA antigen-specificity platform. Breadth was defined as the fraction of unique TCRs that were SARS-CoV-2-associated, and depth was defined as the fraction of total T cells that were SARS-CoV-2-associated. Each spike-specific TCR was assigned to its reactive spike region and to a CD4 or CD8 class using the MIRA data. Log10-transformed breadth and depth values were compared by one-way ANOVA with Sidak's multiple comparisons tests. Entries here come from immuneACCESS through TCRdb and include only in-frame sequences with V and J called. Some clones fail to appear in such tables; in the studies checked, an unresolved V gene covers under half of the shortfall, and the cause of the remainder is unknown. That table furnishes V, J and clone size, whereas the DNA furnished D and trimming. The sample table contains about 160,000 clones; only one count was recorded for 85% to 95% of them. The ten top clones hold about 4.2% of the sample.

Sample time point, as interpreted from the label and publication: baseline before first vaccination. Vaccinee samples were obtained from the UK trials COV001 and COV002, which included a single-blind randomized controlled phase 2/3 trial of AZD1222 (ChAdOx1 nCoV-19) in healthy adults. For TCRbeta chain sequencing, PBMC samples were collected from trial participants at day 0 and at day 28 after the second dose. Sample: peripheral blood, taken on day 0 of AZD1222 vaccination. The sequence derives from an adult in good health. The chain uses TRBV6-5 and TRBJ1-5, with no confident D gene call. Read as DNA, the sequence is TGTGCCAGCAGTTTCGCGCATAGCGGGTCACCCCAGCATTTT. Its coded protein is CASSFAHSGSPQHF.